This TCR beta chain was identified during a study of cytomegalovirus exposure and HLA in healthy donors. The primer mix had 60 Vbeta and 13 Jbeta primers. The data were produced by immunoSEQ multiplex PCR, yet TCRdb's version contains in-frame clones alone and is incomplete. Of 130,000 or so clones detected, more than 80% appear once; the ten largest clones hold more than 1.5%. The CDR3 totals 15 residues. The germline CDR1 and CDR2 sequences are LNHDA and SQIVND (reference sequence). The V segment lost 9 bases and the J segment 5 bases; nucleotides outside the gene matches: 11. The rearrangement joins TRBV19 to TRBJ2-5; 11 nucleotides match TRBD1. The receptor comes from a man aged 35-49 years in good health and CMV-seronegative. Sample: PBMCs. CDR3 amino acids: CASRDRGGSGETQYF. In DNA, the CDR3 is TGTGCCAGCCGGGACAGGGGGGGGTCGGGTGAGACCCAGTACTTC.